Below, 10 T cell receptor beta chains from the same sample are listed, as sequenced in a study of OX40 agonist ivuxolimab in advanced cancers. TCRdb's copy holds only in-frame clones and misses some; the assay was immunoSEQ multiplex PCR. The table has roughly 60,000 clones, roughly 81% seen once. The material sequenced was CD4+ or CD8+ T cells sorted from blood, taken in a trial of the OX40 agonist ivuxolimab. The receptors shown here come from an adult with an advanced solid tumor such as melanoma, head and neck, liver or kidney cancer.

V and J are TRBV5-1 and TRBJ2-3; D gene uncertain. Germline-derived CDR1 and CDR2 are SGHRS and YFSETQ. This CDR3 spans 16 amino acids. The V gene lost 0 bases and the J gene lost 0 bases, with 11 bases spanning the gap. The CDR3: CASSLAGSYSTDTQYF. The CDR3 nucleotides read TGCGCCAGCAGCTTGGCTGGCTCCTATAGCACAGATACGCAGTATTTT.

V usage is TRBV9 and J usage is TRBJ2-5; maybe TRBD1 (7 bases). V was trimmed by 0 bases and J by 2 bases, leaving 11 bases between them. The CDR3 is 15 residues long. From germline, CDR1 is SGDLS and CDR2 YYNGEE. CDR3 amino acids: CASSVGGTAQETQYF. CDR3 DNA sequence: TGTGCCAGCAGCGTAGGCGGGACAGCACAAGAGACCCAGTACTTC.

The chain's CDR3 is CASSPTAGSSYNEQFF. In DNA form, the CDR3 reads TGTGCCAGCAGCCCTACGGCAGGGAGCTCCTACAATGAGCAGTTCTTC. This chain links TRBV5-6 with TRBJ2-1, with D perhaps matching TRBD1 or TRBD2 (5 bases each). In germline, CDR1 is SGHDT, CDR2 YYEEEE. V was cut by 4 bases and J by 0 bases, with 14 bases left in between. This CDR3 spans 16 amino acids.

This clone has just one count. The chain joins TRBV4-2 to TRBJ1-6; no reliable D call. This CDR3 is 14 amino acids long. V was clipped by 5 bases and J by 5 bases, with 10 bases between them. Germline CDR1 and CDR2: LGHNA and YNFKEQ. In DNA, the CDR3 is TGTGCCAGCAGCGGAAGGGCTAATAATTCACCCCTCCACTTT. Its translation: CASSGRANNSPLHF.

The chain couples TRBV6-6 to TRBJ2-7, with D maybe TRBD1 (6 bases). CDR1 and CDR2 (germline): MNHNY, SVGAGI (reference sequence). This CDR3 region has 14 residues. Trimming pared 9 bases from V and 0 bases from J, leaving 15 bases between. The CDR3 here is CASGTLYPSYEQYF. The DNA of the CDR3 is TGTGCCAGTGGGACACTTTACCCCTCCTACGAGCAGTACTTC.

The chain links TRBV5-6 to TRBJ1-2; 7 bases match TRBD1. CDR1 and CDR2 (germline): SGHDT, YYEEEE. Trimming cost V 0 bases and J 7 bases; bases outside gene matches: 3. CDR3 length: 13 residues. CDR3 in DNA: TGTGCCAGCAGCTTGGACAGGGGACCTGGCTACACCTTC. It is translated as CASSLDRGPGYTF.

This chain links TRBV18 with TRBJ1-2, with D unclear. Germline values: CDR1 KGHSH, CDR2 LQKENI. The CDR3 length is 17 residues. V was pared by 2 bases and J by 3 bases, with 19 bases between. The chain's CDR3 is CASSPTTERHSDYGYTF. In nucleotides, the CDR3 is TGTGCCAGCTCACCAACAACGGAGAGACACTCGGACTATGGCTACACCTTC.

This chain links TRBV6-1 with TRBJ2-7, with 10 positions matching TRBD1. The ends lost 10 bases at V and 4 bases at J; junction bases unmatched: 10. Germline CDR1 MNHNS, CDR2 SASEGT. The CDR3 runs 14 residues. CDR3 nucleotides: TGTGCCATCGGAAGGGACAGGGGATGGTACGAGCAGTACTTC. Its translation: CAIGRDRGWYEQYF.

The chain employs TRBV6-1 and TRBJ2-3; a possible D gene is TRBD2 (5 bases). This CDR3 contains 14 residues. V lost 2 bases and J 6 bases, leaving 12 bases between the germline ends. Germline lookup yields CDR1 MNHNS and CDR2 SASEGT. CDR3 region: CASSEREFHDTQYF. The CDR3 nucleotides read TGTGCCAGCAGTGAAAGGGAGTTTCACGATACGCAGTATTTT.

The V gene is TRBV6-4, the J gene TRBJ1-2; 9 positions match TRBD1. V was clipped by 8 bases and J by 3 bases; unmatched bases: 16. CDR1 MRHNA and CDR2 SNTAGT come from the germline V gene. The CDR3 consists of 17 residues. This chain's CDR3 is CASHPTRDRVNYYGYTF. CDR3 nucleotide sequence: TGTGCCAGCCATCCCACCCGGGACAGGGTGAACTACTATGGCTACACCTTC.